Shown below are 23 T cell receptor beta chains from a single sample sequenced in a study of post-analysis software for immune sequencing data. These receptors have no known antigen. Study results and caveats: Among a handful of TRBV segments more frequent in patients than controls were TRBV5-6, TRBV5-1 and TRBV20-1.

The TCR beta cDNA libraries contained unique molecular identifiers. TCRdb fed the PCR reads into MiXCR, producing one record per CDR3 protein. The data contain about 400,000 distinct CDR3 sequences, 30% to 45% of them singletons. Input material: blood. The receptor set was obtained from a girl aged 10 to 17 with multiple sclerosis.

This clonotype showed up just a few times. This chain joins TRBV20-1 and TRBJ2-3; D might be TRBD1 or TRBD2, each matching 5 bases. The length of the CDR3 is 14 residues. The germline V gene encodes CDR1 DFQATT and CDR2 SNEGSKA (reference sequence). V was clipped by 4 bases and J by 2 bases, with 13 bases between them. The CDR3, as DNA: TGCAGTGCTAACCCAATCGGGGCCACAGATACGCAGTATTTT. This translates into CSANPIGATDTQYF.

This clonotype turned up a few times. The CDR3 DNA follows: TGCGCCAGCAGCCAATCAGCGACTAGCGCCGGGAGCAAGCAGTTCTTC. It translates to CASSQSATSAGSKQFF. V gene TRBV4-3 combines with J gene TRBJ2-1; TRBD2 aligns across 8 bases. V dropped 2 bases and J dropped 11; count of bases not matched to a gene: 14. The germline V gene has CDR1 LGHNA and CDR2 YSLEER. The CDR3 is made up of 16 amino acids.

A remark on this clonotype: The junction departs from the called germline gene at one end, perhaps through a read error. The V and J genes are TRBV27 and TRBJ2-3, with 9 bases that match TRBD1. Germline V CDR1 and CDR2: MNHEY, SMNVEV (reference sequence). This CDR3 contains 16 residues. CDR3 DNA: TGTACCAGCATTAGGCGCCCGGGACAGGGCAAAGATACGCAGTATTTT. Residues: CTSIRRPGQGKDTQYF.

This clonotype appeared many times. The chain has TRBV6-6 and TRBJ2-4; weak D call: TRBD2 (6 bases). The CDR3 loop spans 13 amino acids. V lost 10 bases and J lost 5, with 15 bases in between. Germline V CDR1 and CDR2: MNHNY, SVGAGI (reference sequence). For the CDR3, the DNA is TGTGCCACCATGGGAACGGGGGAAAACATTCAGTACTTC. This codes for CATMGTGENIQYF.

The genes are TRBV7-3 and TRBJ1-5; a weak D match, TRBD1 (6 bases). Germline CDR1 reads SGHTA; CDR2 reads FQGTGA. V was cut by 5 bases and J by 0 bases, with 14 bases left in between. The CDR3 contains 16 residues. The CDR3 loop reads CASSTRQAPSNQPQHF. The CDR3 DNA reads as TGTGCCAGCAGCACCCGACAGGCCCCTAGCAATCAGCCCCAGCATTTT.

This clonotype was observed once. The V call is TRBV10-3, the J call TRBJ2-7; 9 bases are a match to TRBD1. V dropped 6 bases and J dropped 2; count of bases not matched to a gene: 5. This CDR3 has 14 amino acids. In germline, CDR1 is ENHRY, CDR2 SYGVKD. The CDR3 sequence: CAIRGGQGTYEQYF. For the CDR3, the DNA is TGTGCCATCAGGGGGGGACAGGGCACCTACGAGCAGTACTTC.

A note on this clonotype: Possible read error: a much larger clone is one base away. This chain joins TRBV29-1 and TRBJ2-5; D may be TRBD1 (6 bases). V was shortened by 0 bases and J by 3 bases, with 14 bases between the two germline ends. CDR1 is SQVTM and CDR2 is ANQGSEA in the germline V gene. CDR3 length: 15 residues. CDR3 DNA sequence: TGCAGCGTTGAAGATGGGGGCCTGGGGGAAGAGACCCAGTACTTC. Encoded protein: CSVEDGGLGEETQYF. The variable domain in full, completed from reference TRBV29-1 and TRBJ2-5, reads SAVISQKPSRDICQRGTSLTIQCQVDSQVTMMFWYRQQPGQSLTLIATANQGSEATYESGFVIDKFPISRPNLTFSTLTVSNMSPEDSSIYLCSVEDGGLGEETQYFGPGTRLLVL.

The genes are TRBV12-3 or TRBV12-4 and TRBJ1-2; 8 bases fit TRBD1. This CDR3 region has 15 residues. J was trimmed by 6 bases and V by 11 bases; bases with no gene match: 17. The DNA of the CDR3 is TGTGCCTTGGACAGGGAGGGAGTTGGGAGAGATGGCTACACCTTC. Protein product: CALDREGVGRDGYTF.

The V call is TRBV11-1, the J call TRBJ2-5; 7 bases map to TRBD2. The CDR3 length is 14 residues. J lost 2 bases, V lost 6 bases, and 6 bases had no gene match. The germline gives CDR1 SGHAT, CDR2 FQDESV (reference sequence). The CDR3 sequence is CASSRPAGQETQYF. Here the CDR3 DNA reads TGTGCCAGCAGTAGACCAGCGGGACAAGAGACCCAGTACTTC.

This clonotype was found a few times. The gene calls are TRBV4-2 and TRBJ2-4; D call uncertain. The germline CDR1 and CDR2 sequences are LGHNA and YNFKEQ. Trimming cost V 0 bases and J 0 bases, with 9 bases left between them. The CDR3 extends over 16 amino acids. The CDR3 nucleotides read TGTGCCAGCAGCCAAGATCGTCTCCCAGCCAAAAACATTCAGTACTTC. Amino acids: CASSQDRLPAKNIQYF.

This clonotype has more than one count but fewer than ten. This chain links TRBV29-1 with TRBJ1-5; no clear D. CDR3 length equals 13 residues. With 5 bases removed from V and 7 bases from J, the gap between germline ends came to 15 bases. Germline values: CDR1 SQVTM, CDR2 ANQGSEA. The CDR3 DNA follows: TGCAGCGTTAAAGGAGGGAATGGACAGCCCCAGCATTTT. Translation: CSVKGGNGQPQHF.

The genes are TRBV15 and TRBJ2-7; TRBD1 aligns across 7 bases. The germline V gene has CDR1 LNHNV and CDR2 YYDKDF (reference sequence). J lost 4 bases, V lost 2 bases, and 8 bases had no gene match. CDR3 length equals 15 residues. The chain's CDR3 is CATSRTDRESYEQYF. The CDR3 region has the DNA TGTGCCACCAGCAGAACCGACAGGGAAAGTTACGAGCAGTACTTC. Using reference TRBV15 and TRBJ2-7 for the parts outside the CDR3, the full variable domain is DAMVIQNPRYQVTQFGKPVTLSCSQTLNHNVMYWYQQKSSQAPKLLFHYYDKDFNNEADTPDNFQSRRPNTSFCFLDIRSPGLGDTAMYLCATSRTDRESYEQYFGPGTRLTVT.

This chain uses TRBV7-2 with TRBJ2-1; TRBD2 agrees at 7 bases. J lost 13 bases, V lost 5 bases, and 11 bases had no gene match. Per the germline V gene, CDR1 is SGHTA and CDR2 is FQGNSA. CDR3 length equals 13 residues. The CDR3 DNA reads as TGTGCCAGCAGCCAAGCGGGGATCTGGTTTCAGTTCTTC. Amino acids: CASSQAGIWFQFF.

The rearrangement joins TRBV3-1 to TRBJ1-1; TRBD1 might be the D (5 bases). The CDR3 totals 17 residues. CDR1 LGHDT and CDR2 YNNKEL come from the germline V gene (reference sequence). The V end lost 4 bases, the J end lost 0 bases, and 18 bases lay between the germline ends. DNA of the CDR3: TGTGCCAGCAGCCGGTCGATTTGGACACCCATGAACACTGAAGCTTTCTTT. Its translation is CASSRSIWTPMNTEAFF.

The V and J genes are TRBV20-1 and TRBJ2-7, with TRBD2 as a possible D gene (7 bases). CDR1 is DFQATT and CDR2 is SNEGSKA in the germline V gene (reference sequence). V dropped 5 bases and J dropped 0 bases, with 23 bases sitting between them. This CDR3 spans 17 amino acids. The CDR3 nucleotides read TGCAGTGCTGCCGGGCTGGCGGGGGCCCGTTCCTCCTACGAGCAGTACTTC. It yields the protein CSAAGLAGARSSYEQYF.

The gene calls are TRBV18 and TRBJ2-5; D uncertain. The V end was cut by 0 bases, the J end by 1 base, with 3 bases between. CDR3 length: 13 residues. Germline values: CDR1 KGHSH, CDR2 LQKENI. The CDR3: CASSPPSQETQYF. The CDR3 bases are TGTGCCAGCTCACCACCTAGCCAAGAGACCCAGTACTTC.

This clonotype was counted a few times. This sequence joins TRBV3-1 and TRBJ1-4; D is ambiguous. CDR3 length: 18 residues. The germline V gene has CDR1 LGHDT and CDR2 YNNKEL (reference sequence). The V and J ends lost 1 base and 2 bases respectively, with 17 bases between them. The CDR3 loop is CASSQGTGTLRTNEKLFF. DNA for the CDR3: TGTGCCAGCAGCCAAGGGACGGGTACCCTAAGGACTAATGAAAAACTGTTTTTT.

This chain links TRBV5-1 with TRBJ2-7; D could derive from TRBD1 or TRBD2 (5 bases each). Germline CDR1 is SGHRS and CDR2 is YFSETQ. There are 17 residues in the CDR3. V lost 2 bases and J 0 bases, leaving 18 bases between the germline ends. The CDR3 DNA sequence: TGCGCCAGCAGCTTCTCAGGGTGGGGAGAGGGCTCCTACGAGCAGTACTTC. Its protein product is CASSFSGWGEGSYEQYF.

This sequence joins TRBV5-6 and TRBJ2-1; 11 bases fit TRBD2. The CDR3 runs 15 residues. The germline gives CDR1 SGHDT, CDR2 YYEEEE. J gave up 10 bases and V 1 base, and 7 bases lay outside the gene matches. Written as DNA, the CDR3 is TGTGCCAGCAGCTTGATACTAGCGGGGGAAAGGGAGCAGTTCTTC. It yields the protein CASSLILAGEREQFF.

The chain has TRBV4-3 and TRBJ2-1, with 11 bases identical to TRBD2. The junction had 5 bases not matched to a gene; V was cut back by 0 bases and J by 7 bases. The CDR3 length is 16 residues. Germline V gene sequence: CDR1 LGHNA, CDR2 YSLEER. The DNA for the CDR3 is TGCGCCAGCAGCCAAGATCTAGCGGGGGGACTTAATGAGCAGTTCTTC. Protein: CASSQDLAGGLNEQFF.

The chain employs TRBV10-3 and TRBJ2-7; 7 nucleotides line up with TRBD1. The CDR3 runs 12 residues. J lost 3 bases, V lost 6 bases, and 2 bases had no gene match. The germline gives CDR1 ENHRY, CDR2 SYGVKD. The CDR3 DNA follows: TGTGCCATCAGCGACAGGGACTACGAGCAGTACTTC. Translation gives CAISDRDYEQYF.

The gene calls are TRBV7-8 and TRBJ2-7; 13 nucleotides align to TRBD2. This CDR3 region has 15 residues. In germline, CDR1 is SGHVS, CDR2 FQNEAQ. Trimming cost V 7 bases and J 2 bases; bases outside gene matches: 5. The CDR3 spells CASILTSGGAYEQYF. In DNA form, the CDR3 reads TGTGCCAGCATCCTTACTAGCGGGGGGGCCTACGAGCAGTACTTC.

This clonotype was seen at least ten times. The gene calls are TRBV24-1 and TRBJ2-6; the D is unclear. The V end lost 9 bases, the J end lost 4 bases, and 9 bases lay between the germline ends. CDR3 length equals 13 residues. Per the germline V gene, CDR1 is KGHDR and CDR2 is SFDVKD. The CDR3 here is CATQVHGANVLTF. The CDR3 DNA is TGTGCCACCCAGGTTCACGGGGCCAACGTCCTGACTTTC.